This T cell receptor (beta chain) comes out of a study of radiotherapy plus CTLA-4 blockade in lung cancer. Study-level points and caveats: The study found tumor-derived TCR clones expanded in blood after radiotherapy plus ipilimumab.

Focal radiation plus CTLA-4 blockade with ipilimumab was administered to patients who had chemo-refractory metastatic non-small-cell lung cancer. Concerning this clone itself: Its antigen is undetermined.

This CDR3 is built from 12 residues. V lost 8 bases and J 9 bases, leaving 18 bases between the germline ends. Clones were sequenced by immunoSEQ multiplex PCR, and TCRdb holds only the in-frame ones, with some missing. The table includes more than 90,000 clones, approximately 80% detected once. V usage is TRBV5-3 and J usage is TRBJ2-7; D is unclear. TRBV5-3 counts as an open reading frame of uncertain function. This receptor was identified in a human donor with non-small cell lung cancer that progressed on radiotherapy plus ipilimumab. The material was peripheral blood, obtained from a patient treated with radiotherapy plus ipilimumab. The CDR3 spells CASSHPLTWQYV. As DNA, the CDR3 is TGTGCCAGCAGCCACCCCCTTACGTGGCAGTACGTC.